The 3 T cell receptor beta chains listed next were all sequenced from one sample in a study of cytomegalovirus exposure and HLA in healthy donors (TCRdb year 2017). Library prep was done by the immunoSEQ multiplex PCR assay. For the multiplex PCR, a mixture combining 60 forward primers for TCR Vbeta segments and 13 reverse primers for TCR Jbeta segments was used. TCRdb took over this immuneACCESS table, retaining in-frame rearrangements with V and J assigned. Such tables are incomplete; in checked studies, under half of the missing clones stem from an unresolved V gene, and the remainder is unexplained. For this sample there are approximately 90,000 clones; about 77% appear just once. The biggest ten clones account for around 5.3% of the sample. Sequencing was carried out using PBMCs. All receptors derive from a woman in her thirties or forties in good health and CMV-seronegative.

J is TRBJ2-1 and V is TRBV4-1, with 10 bases aligning to TRBD2. The CDR3 loop spans 17 amino acids. In germline, CDR1 is MGHRA, CDR2 YSYEKL. V shed 4 bases and J 7 bases; nucleotides not matched to a gene: 13. The CDR3 DNA reads as TGCGCCAGCAGCCCTCAATTGAGCGGGGGGGCTGGTAATGAGCAGTTCTTC. Residues: CASSPQLSGGAGNEQFF.

This chain joins TRBV11-1 and TRBJ2-1; 7 bases fit TRBD2. V was pared by 5 bases and J by 1 base, with 11 bases of the junction left unmatched. The CDR3 has 17 amino acids. Germline values: CDR1 SGHAT, CDR2 FQDESV (reference sequence). CDR3 protein: CASSRALSGGSYNEQFF. The CDR3 DNA reads as TGTGCCAGCAGCCGCGCTCTGTCGGGGGGTTCCTACAATGAGCAGTTCTTC.

V and J are TRBV7-2 and TRBJ2-7; D is undetermined. The V end was cut by 5 bases, the J end by 0 bases, with 8 bases between. The CDR3 is made up of 13 amino acids. Germline lookup yields CDR1 SGHTA and CDR2 FQGNSA. The CDR3 nucleotides read TGTGCCAGCAGCCCGCGGAGCTCCTACGAGCAGTACTTC. It is translated as CASSPRSSYEQYF.